This passage covers 22 T cell receptor beta chains from one sample sequenced in a study of T cell responses to AZD1222 COVID-19 vaccine. Only in-frame clones appear in the TCRdb table, and some are missing; sequencing was by immunoSEQ multiplex PCR. The table records 100,000 to 150,000 clones, around 84% of them present only once. The material sequenced was peripheral blood, taken on day 0 of AZD1222 vaccination. Receptors originate from an adult in good health.

The chain joins TRBV7-3 to TRBJ1-2, with TRBD1 as a possible D gene (5 bases). This CDR3 comprises 12 residues. Per the germline V gene, CDR1 is SGHTA and CDR2 is FQGTGA. V was shortened by 1 base and J by 7 bases, with 7 bases between the two germline ends. In nucleotides, the CDR3 is TGTGCCAGCAGCTTAAATGGGGCTGGCTACACCTTC. Translating it yields CASSLNGAGYTF.

This chain uses TRBV18 with TRBJ2-4; D possibly uses TRBD1 or TRBD2 (5 bases each). This CDR3 has 16 amino acids. The V and J ends lost 3 bases and 5 bases respectively, with 17 bases between them. The germline gives CDR1 KGHSH, CDR2 LQKENI. CDR3 sequence reads: CASSPLQGRVENIQYF. The CDR3 bases are TGTGCCAGCTCACCCCTCCAGGGACGGGTTGAAAACATTCAGTACTTC. Full variable domain (outside the CDR3, taken from reference TRBV18 and TRBJ2-4): NAGVMQNPRHLVRRRGQEARLRCSPMKGHSHVYWYRQLPEEGLKFMVYLQKENIIDESGMPKERFSAEFPKEGPSILRIQQVVRGDSAAYFCASSPLQGRVENIQYFGAGTRLSVL.

This clone was observed a few times. The chain links TRBV18 to TRBJ1-4; D is unclear. CDR1 is KGHSH, CDR2 LQKENI, per germline. Trimming took off 1 base at V and 4 bases at J, with 7 bases between the two ends. The CDR3 loop spans 14 amino acids. The CDR3 sequence: CASSPRGDNEKLFF. Written as DNA, the CDR3 is TGTGCCAGCTCACCACGGGGTGATAATGAAAAACTGTTTTTT.

The chain joins TRBV29-1 to TRBJ1-2, with 12 bases fitting TRBD1. Germline loops: CDR1 SQVTM, CDR2 ANQGSEA. CDR3 length: 18 residues. V dropped 4 bases and J dropped 3; count of bases not matched to a gene: 15. CDR3 DNA: TGCAGCGTTGCGAAGGCAGGGACAGGGGGCAAGGAGTACTATGGCTACACCTTC. It is translated as CSVAKAGTGGKEYYGYTF. Full variable domain (remainder filled in from reference TRBV29-1 and TRBJ1-2): SAVISQKPSRDICQRGTSLTIQCQVDSQVTMMFWYRQQPGQSLTLIATANQGSEATYESGFVIDKFPISRPNLTFSTLTVSNMSPEDSSIYLCSVAKAGTGGKEYYGYTFGSGTRLTVV.

CDR3 residues: CASSLSSYQPQHF. In DNA form, the CDR3 reads TGTGCCAGCAGTTTATCGAGTTATCAGCCCCAGCATTTT. The chain couples TRBV12-3 or TRBV12-4 to TRBJ1-5; unclear D gene. Trimming shortened V by 2 bases and J by 5 bases, and 7 bases separated the two germline ends. The CDR3 is 13 residues long.

This clone was counted between two and nine times. The rearrangement uses TRBV30 and TRBJ1-3, with D uncertain. V was trimmed by 4 bases and J by 0 bases, leaving 10 bases between them. The CDR3 totals 14 residues. Germline-derived CDR1 and CDR2 are GTSNPN and SVGIG (reference sequence). CDR3 bases: TGTGCCTGGACCCCCGACACCTCTGGAAACACCATATATTTT. This codes for CAWTPDTSGNTIYF.

V usage is TRBV24-1 and J usage is TRBJ2-5; 8 nucleotides align to TRBD1. The V gene end was trimmed by 4 bases and the J gene end by 10 bases; junction bases not matched to a gene: 7. Germline V gene lookup returns CDR1 KGHDR and CDR2 SFDVKD. The CDR3 totals 13 residues. In DNA, the CDR3 is TGTGCCACCAGTGAGGGGGACAGGAAAGGCCAGTACTTC. Protein: CATSEGDRKGQYF.

The V gene is TRBV5-1, the J gene TRBJ1-2; D gene uncertain. V lost 0 bases, J lost 0 bases, and 9 bases lay in between. Germline V gene sequence: CDR1 SGHRS, CDR2 YFSETQ. The CDR3 contains 15 residues. In nucleotides, the CDR3 is TGCGCCAGCAGCTTGGGACACCAAGCTAACTATGGCTACACCTTC. Amino acids: CASSLGHQANYGYTF.

This clone has just a few counts. The rearrangement links TRBV2 to TRBJ2-7, with a possible D match to TRBD2 (6 bases). V lost 11 bases and J 0 bases, leaving 14 bases between the germline ends. This CDR3 comprises 13 residues. Germline CDR1 is SNHLY and CDR2 is FYNNEI. The CDR3 spells CAGTSTDSYEQYF. CDR3 nucleotide sequence: TGTGCCGGTACTAGCACCGACTCCTACGAGCAGTACTTC.

The chain has TRBV6-2 or TRBV6-3 and TRBJ1-6; D unclear. From germline, CDR1 is MNHEY and CDR2 SVGEGT. V was shortened by 0 bases and J by 5 bases, with 8 bases between the two germline ends. The CDR3 spans 15 residues. The CDR3: CASSYSTYNNSPLHF. CDR3 in DNA: TGTGCCAGCAGTTACTCGACTTACAATAATTCACCCCTCCACTTT.

The count of this clone is one. The chain links TRBV19 to TRBJ2-5; D is uncertain. V lost 6 bases and J 5 bases, leaving 19 bases between the germline ends. The length of the CDR3 is 15 residues. Germline CDR1 is LNHDA and CDR2 is SQIVND (reference sequence). Here the CDR3 DNA reads TGTGCCAGTAGGACGAGAGATGGCCCTGGGGAGACCCAGTACTTC. Translated, it gives CASRTRDGPGETQYF.

The V call is TRBV30, the J call TRBJ1-2; D not resolved. V was trimmed by 8 bases and J by 8 bases, leaving 12 bases between them. Germline V CDR1 and CDR2: GTSNPN, SVGIG (reference sequence). The CDR3 is made up of 10 amino acids. The CDR3 sequence: CAQESRGYTF. CDR3 nucleotides: TGTGCCCAAGAATCTCGGGGCTACACCTTC.

This chain connects TRBV7-9 to TRBJ2-3; D not certain. The germline V gene has CDR1 SEHNR and CDR2 FQNEAQ (reference sequence). This CDR3 region has 12 residues. The germline V and J ends were trimmed by 1 base and 5 bases, with 4 bases remaining between them. The CDR3 DNA follows: TGTGCCAGCAGCTTAGTCAGAGATACGCAGTATTTT. Residues: CASSLVRDTQYF. The full variable domain, in which reference TRBV7-9 and TRBJ2-3 provide the parts outside the CDR3, is DTGVSQNPRHKITKRGQNVTFRCDPISEHNRLYWYRQTLGQGPEFLTYFQNEAQLEKSRLLSDRFSAERPKGSFSTLEIQRTEQGDSAMYLCASSLVRDTQYFGPGTRLTVL.

The V and J genes are TRBV10-3 and TRBJ1-2, with D possibly being TRBD1 (5 bases). The germline gives CDR1 ENHRY, CDR2 SYGVKD. There are 16 residues in the CDR3. V was shortened by 0 bases and J by 4 bases, with 15 bases between the two germline ends. The CDR3 DNA follows: TGTGCCATCAGTGAGTCGGTAGTGGGGCCCAGCTATGGCTACACCTTC. It translates to CAISESVVGPSYGYTF.

This clone has a handful of counts. The J gene is TRBJ1-2, the V gene TRBV2, with TRBD1 as a possible D gene (6 bases). Trimming left V 0 bases short and J 6 bases short, with 11 bases between. The CDR3 is made up of 14 amino acids. Germline V CDR1 and CDR2: SNHLY, FYNNEI. For the CDR3, the DNA is TGTGCCAGCAGTGAAGCGGAAGGGGGGGATGGCTACACCTTC. Its protein is CASSEAEGGDGYTF. Drawing the rest from reference TRBV2 and TRBJ1-2, the complete variable domain is EPEVTQTPSHQVTQMGQEVILRCVPISNHLYFYWYRQILGQKVEFLVSFYNNEISEKSEIFDDQFSVERPDGSNFTLKIRSTKLEDSAMYFCASSEAEGGDGYTFGSGTRLTVV.

The chain recombines TRBV5-4 with TRBJ2-7; possibly TRBD1 for D (5 bases). This CDR3 has 14 amino acids. The germline V gene has CDR1 SGHNT and CDR2 YYREEE (reference sequence). V was cut by 1 base and J by 0 bases, with 8 bases left in between. CDR3 nucleotides: TGTGCCAGCAGCTTGACAGGAGACTCCTACGAGCAGTACTTC. Residues: CASSLTGDSYEQYF.

The chain couples TRBV10-2 to TRBJ2-5; 11 positions match TRBD2. The germline CDR1 and CDR2 sequences are WSHSY and SAAADI. V gave up 3 bases and J gave up 5 bases; unmatched junction bases: 14. The CDR3 sequence is 18 residues long. In nucleotides, the CDR3 is TGCGCCAGCAGTGACGGTCGGGCTAGCGGGAGGCTGCGGGAGACCCAGTACTTC. This codes for CASSDGRASGRLRETQYF.

The chain employs TRBV5-1 and TRBJ1-1; possible D gene TRBD1, 6 bases. This CDR3 has 15 amino acids. Trimming removed 4 bases at V and 1 base at J, with 14 bases between. Germline V gene sequence: CDR1 SGHRS, CDR2 YFSETQ. This chain's CDR3 is CASSHPGQRNTEAFF. In DNA form, the CDR3 reads TGCGCCAGCAGCCATCCGGGACAACGGAACACTGAAGCTTTCTTT.

This chain joins TRBV27 and TRBJ2-1; TRBD1 aligns across 9 bases. This CDR3 has 15 amino acids. After removal of 6 bases from V and 12 bases from J, the junction contained 15 bases not matched to a gene. CDR1 is MNHEY, CDR2 SMNVEV, per germline (reference sequence). The CDR3 DNA is TGTGCCAGCAGCCCCTACCGGGACAGGGAACTAGGGCAGTTCTTC. Protein sequence: CASSPYRDRELGQFF.

The rearrangement uses TRBV6-2 or TRBV6-3 and TRBJ2-1; a weak D match, TRBD2 (5 bases). Germline CDR1 MNHEY, CDR2 SVGEGT. This CDR3 is 15 amino acids long. Trimming left V 4 bases short and J 0 bases short, with 10 bases between. CDR3 in amino acids: CASSLLESSYNEQFF. DNA for the CDR3: TGTGCCAGCAGTTTACTAGAGAGCTCCTACAATGAGCAGTTCTTC.

The chain uses TRBV5-8 and TRBJ2-5; TRBD1 or TRBD2 may be the D gene (5 bases each). The germline V gene encodes CDR1 SGHTS and CDR2 YDEGEE. The CDR3 consists of 17 residues. Trimming took off 0 bases at V and 0 bases at J, with 15 bases between the two ends. The CDR3 nucleotides are TGTGCCAGCAGCTTGGGGGGCCGACTAACGTACCAAGAGACCCAGTACTTC. This translates into CASSLGGRLTYQETQYF.

The gene calls are TRBV5-6 and TRBJ2-1, with no clear D. Trimming pared 4 bases from V and 4 bases from J, leaving 9 bases between. Looked up from germline, CDR1 is SGHDT and CDR2 is YYEEEE. The CDR3 has 13 residues. DNA of the CDR3: TGTGCCAGCAGCCGGCCCGCATACAATGAGCAGTTCTTC. It yields the protein CASSRPAYNEQFF.